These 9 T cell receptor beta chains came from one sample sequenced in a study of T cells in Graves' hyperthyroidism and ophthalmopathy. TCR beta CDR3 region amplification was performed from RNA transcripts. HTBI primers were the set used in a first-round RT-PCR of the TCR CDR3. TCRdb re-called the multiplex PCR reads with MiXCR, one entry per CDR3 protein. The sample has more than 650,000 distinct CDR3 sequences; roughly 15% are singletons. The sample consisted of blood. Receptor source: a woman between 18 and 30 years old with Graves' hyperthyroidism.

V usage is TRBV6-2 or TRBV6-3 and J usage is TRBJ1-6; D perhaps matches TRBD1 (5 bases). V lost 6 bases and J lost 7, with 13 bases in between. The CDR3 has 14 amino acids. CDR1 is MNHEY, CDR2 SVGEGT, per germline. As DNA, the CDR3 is TGTGCCAGCAGATCCGGGACGGAGAATTCACCCCTCCACTTT. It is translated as CASRSGTENSPLHF.

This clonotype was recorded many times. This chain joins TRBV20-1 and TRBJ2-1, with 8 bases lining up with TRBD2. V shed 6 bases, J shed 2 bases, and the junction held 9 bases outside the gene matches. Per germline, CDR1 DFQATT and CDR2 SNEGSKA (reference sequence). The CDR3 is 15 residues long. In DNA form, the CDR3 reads TGCAGTGCCCCTTCCCTGACTAGCGCCTACAATGAGCAGTTCTTC. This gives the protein CSAPSLTSAYNEQFF.

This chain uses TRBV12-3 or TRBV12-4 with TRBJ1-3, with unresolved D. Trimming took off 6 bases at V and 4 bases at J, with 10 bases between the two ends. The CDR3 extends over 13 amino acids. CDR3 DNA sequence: TGTGCCAGCAGCCCTAACAGAGGAAACACCATATATTTT. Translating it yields CASSPNRGNTIYF.

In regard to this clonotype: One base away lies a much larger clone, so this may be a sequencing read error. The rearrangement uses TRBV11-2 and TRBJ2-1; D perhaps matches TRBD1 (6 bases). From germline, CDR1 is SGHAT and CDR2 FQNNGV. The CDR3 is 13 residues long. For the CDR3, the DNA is TGTGCCAGCAGCTATTACAGGGACAATGAGCGGTTCTTC. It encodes CASSYYRDNERFF.

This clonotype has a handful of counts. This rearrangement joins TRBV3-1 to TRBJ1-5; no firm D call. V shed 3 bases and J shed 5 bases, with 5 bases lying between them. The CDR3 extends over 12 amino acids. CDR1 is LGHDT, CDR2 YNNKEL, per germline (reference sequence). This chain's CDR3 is CASSHGYQPQHF. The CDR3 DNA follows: TGTGCCAGCAGCCATGGCTATCAGCCCCAGCATTTT.

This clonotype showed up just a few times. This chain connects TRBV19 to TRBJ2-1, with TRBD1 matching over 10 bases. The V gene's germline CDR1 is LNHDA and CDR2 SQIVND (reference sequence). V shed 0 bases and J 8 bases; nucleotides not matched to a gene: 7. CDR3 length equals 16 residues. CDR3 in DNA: TGTGCCAGTAGTATAGAGCGGACAGGGGGAGGCGATGAGCAGTTCTTC. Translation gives CASSIERTGGGDEQFF.

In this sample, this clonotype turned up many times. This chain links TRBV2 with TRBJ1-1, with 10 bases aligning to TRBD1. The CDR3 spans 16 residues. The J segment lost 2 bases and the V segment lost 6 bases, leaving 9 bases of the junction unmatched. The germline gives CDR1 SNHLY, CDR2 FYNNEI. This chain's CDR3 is CASRRQGASINTEAFF. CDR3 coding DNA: TGTGCCAGCAGAAGACAGGGGGCAAGTATCAACACTGAAGCTTTCTTT.

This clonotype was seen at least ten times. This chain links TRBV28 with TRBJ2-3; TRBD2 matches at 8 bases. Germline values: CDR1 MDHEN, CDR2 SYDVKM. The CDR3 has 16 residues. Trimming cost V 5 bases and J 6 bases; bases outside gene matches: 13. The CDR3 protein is CASSTGGEGLEDTQYF. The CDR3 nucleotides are TGTGCCAGCAGTACGGGGGGGGAGGGCCTCGAGGATACGCAGTATTTT.

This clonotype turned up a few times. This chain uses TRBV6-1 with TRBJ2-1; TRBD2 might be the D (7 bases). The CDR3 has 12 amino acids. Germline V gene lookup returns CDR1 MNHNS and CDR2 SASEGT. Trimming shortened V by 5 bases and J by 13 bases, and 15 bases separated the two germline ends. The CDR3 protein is CASSQRDKAQFF. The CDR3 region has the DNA TGTGCCAGCAGTCAGCGGGACAAAGCACAGTTCTTC.